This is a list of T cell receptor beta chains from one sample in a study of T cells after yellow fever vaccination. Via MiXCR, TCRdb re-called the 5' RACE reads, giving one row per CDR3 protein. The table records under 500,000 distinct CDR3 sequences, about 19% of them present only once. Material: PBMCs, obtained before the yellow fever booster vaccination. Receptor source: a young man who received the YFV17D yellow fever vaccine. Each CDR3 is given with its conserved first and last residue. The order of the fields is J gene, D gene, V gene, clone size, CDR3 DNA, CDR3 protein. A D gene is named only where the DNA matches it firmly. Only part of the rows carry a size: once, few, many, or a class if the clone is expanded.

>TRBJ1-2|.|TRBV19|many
TGTGCCAGTAGTCTGGGACCGAATGGCTACACCTTC
CASSLGPNGYTF
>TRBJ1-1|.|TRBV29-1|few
TGCAGCGCCCGCCAGCCGGGAACTGAAGCTTTCTTT
CSARQPGTEAFF
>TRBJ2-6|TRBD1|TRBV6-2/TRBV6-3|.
TGTGCCAGCAGTTCACGATCCGGGACAGGGGGCCCTGGGGCCAACGTCCTGACTTTC
CASSSRSGTGGPGANVLTF
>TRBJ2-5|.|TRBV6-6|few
TGTGCCAGCAGTTACTCAAACCCAGGGGGAGGTAAAGAGACCCAGTACTTC
CASSYSNPGGGKETQYF
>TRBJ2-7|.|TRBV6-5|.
TGTGCCAGCAGCACCCCAGGTACCTACGAGCAGTACTTC
CASSTPGTYEQYF
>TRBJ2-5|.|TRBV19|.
TGTGCCAGTAGTATAACACCAGCCACCCAAGAGACCCAGTACTTC
CASSITPATQETQYF
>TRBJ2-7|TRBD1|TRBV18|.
TGTGCCAGCTCACCAAGACAGGGATCCCAATACGAGCAGTACTTC
CASSPRQGSQYEQYF
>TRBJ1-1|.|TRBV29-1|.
TGCAGCGTTGCTGGCAGGGCGAGGACTGAAGCTTTCTTT
CSVAGRARTEAFF
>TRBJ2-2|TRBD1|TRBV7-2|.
TGTGCCAGCAGCGTGGGACAGGCAGACACCGGGGAGCTGTTTTTT
CASSVGQADTGELFF
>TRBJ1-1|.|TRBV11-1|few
TGTGCCAGCAGCTCGGGGTTAATGAACACTGAAGCTTTCTTT
CASSSGLMNTEAFF
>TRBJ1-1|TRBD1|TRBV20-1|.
TGCAGTGCACAACCGGGACAGGGGGCTTTCGGTGAAGCTTTCTTT
CSAQPGQGAFGEAFF
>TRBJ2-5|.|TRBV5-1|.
TGCGCCAGCAGCTTCACTTGGGACGGAGTAGAGGAGACCCAGTACTTC
CASSFTWDGVEETQYF
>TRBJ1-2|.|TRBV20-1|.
TGCAGTGCTAGCACAGCTAACTATGGCTACACCTTC
CSASTANYGYTF
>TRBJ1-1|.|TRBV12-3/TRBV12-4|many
TGTGCCAGCAGTTTATCGGAAGTGAACACTGAAGCTTTCTTT
CASSLSEVNTEAFF
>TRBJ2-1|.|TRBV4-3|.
TGCGCCAGCAGCCAAGATCCCCGGGGGCCCGTGGGGGATGAGCAGTTCTTC
CASSQDPRGPVGDEQFF
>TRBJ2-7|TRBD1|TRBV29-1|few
TGCAGCGTTGCAGGGGGCGATCCCTACGAGCAGTACTTC
CSVAGGDPYEQYF
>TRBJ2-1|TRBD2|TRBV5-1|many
TGCGCCAGCAGCTTGTCCCTAGCGGGGGGTGCGAATGAGCAGTTCTTC
CASSLSLAGGANEQFF
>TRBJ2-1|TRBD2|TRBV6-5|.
TGTGCCAGCAGTTGGGTAGCGGGGGGCTACAATGAGCAGTTCTTC
CASSWVAGGYNEQFF
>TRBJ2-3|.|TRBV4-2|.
TGTGCCAGCAGCCAAGGGTCTGGTGAGGCAGATACGCAGTATTTT
CASSQGSGEADTQYF
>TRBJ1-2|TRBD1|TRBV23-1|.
TGCGCCAGCGATCCGGGAGGGGGCCTAACCTTC
CASDPGGGLTF
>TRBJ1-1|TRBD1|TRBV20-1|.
TGCAGTGCTAGACCCCACAGGGGGCGGAACACTGAAGCTTTCTTT
CSARPHRGRNTEAFF
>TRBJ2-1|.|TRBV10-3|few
TGTGCCATCACTCCTGATAGCTCCTACAATGAGCAGTTCTTC
CAITPDSSYNEQFF
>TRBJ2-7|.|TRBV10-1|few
TGCGCCAGCAGTGAGTTTGGGGGCTACGAGCAGTACTTC
CASSEFGGYEQYF
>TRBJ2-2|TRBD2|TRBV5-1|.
TGCGCCAGCAGCGGTAGCGGGGGGCCTAACACCGGGGAGCTGTTTTTT
CASSGSGGPNTGELFF
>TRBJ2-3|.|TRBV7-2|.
TGTGCCAGCAGCTTCCCGAGGGCAGCGAACACAGATACGCAGTATTTT
CASSFPRAANTDTQYF
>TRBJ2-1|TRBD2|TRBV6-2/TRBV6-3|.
TGTGCCAGCGGACCGCTGTTGGGGGGGTCCTACAATGAGCAGTTCTTC
CASGPLLGGSYNEQFF
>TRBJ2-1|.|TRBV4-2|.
TGTGCCAGCAGCCAAGATTATCAGTCCAGGGGAAAGCAGTTCTTC
CASSQDYQSRGKQFF
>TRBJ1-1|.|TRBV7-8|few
TGTGCCAGCAGCCCCCTCTTGGGGGGGACCACTGAAGCTTTCTTT
CASSPLLGGTTEAFF
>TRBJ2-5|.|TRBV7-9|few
TGTGCCAGCAGCTCCCGGGGAGGGGGACAAGAGACCCAGTACTTC
CASSSRGGGQETQYF
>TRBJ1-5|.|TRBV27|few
TGTGCCAGCAGTTGGGGCAGCGGGCCCAATCAGCCCCAGCATTTT
CASSWGSGPNQPQHF
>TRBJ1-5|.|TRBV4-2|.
TGTGCCAGCAGTGACGGTGAAAGGGGTCAGCCCCAGCATTTT
CASSDGERGQPQHF
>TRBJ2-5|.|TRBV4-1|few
TGCGCCAGCAGCCGACAACGGGACCCCGCCCAGTACTTC
CASSRQRDPAQYF
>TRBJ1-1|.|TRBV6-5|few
TGTGCCAGCAGTTCCTCATCAGGGGTGGTGGCTTTCTTT
CASSSSSGVVAFF
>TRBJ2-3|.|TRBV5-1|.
TGCGCCAGCAGCTTGCTGGCAGGAGCCAACACAGATACGCAGTATTTT
CASSLLAGANTDTQYF
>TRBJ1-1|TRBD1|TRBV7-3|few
TGTGCCAGCAGCTTAAGGCAGGGGGCAGGGACTGAAGCTTTCTTT
CASSLRQGAGTEAFF
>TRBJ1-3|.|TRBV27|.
TGTGCCAGCAGTTTATCGGTGGGGCCCGGAAACACCATATATTTT
CASSLSVGPGNTIYF
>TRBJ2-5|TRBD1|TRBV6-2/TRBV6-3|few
TGTGCCAGCAGAGCAGACCTCGGACAGGGGGAGACCCAGTACTTC
CASRADLGQGETQYF
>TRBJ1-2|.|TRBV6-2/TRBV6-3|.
TGTGCCAGCAGTCCAGGGGTCGGCTACACCTTC
CASSPGVGYTF
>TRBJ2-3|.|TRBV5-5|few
TGTGCCAGCAGCTTGTTATCGGGGGTTGCAGATACGCAGTATTTT
CASSLLSGVADTQYF
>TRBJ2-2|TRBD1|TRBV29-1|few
TGCAGCGTCAGGGGGCTTGACGGGGAGCTGTTTTTT
CSVRGLDGELFF